This paragraph covers one TCR beta chain sequence. Germline assignment: CDR1 SGDLS and CDR2 YYNGEE. This CDR3 comprises 15 residues. The germline V and J ends were trimmed by 0 bases and 3 bases, with 10 bases remaining between them. The sample is drawn from a study of cytomegalovirus exposure and HLA in healthy donors. The protocol was immunoSEQ multiplex PCR, while the TCRdb copy is restricted to in-frame clones and leaves out a portion. Among about 53,000 clones listed, roughly 92% were seen once. Input material: PBMCs. The source of this sequence is a man younger than 35 in good health and CMV-seronegative. The V gene is TRBV9, the J gene TRBJ1-5, with D hard to call. The CDR3 DNA reads as TGTGCCAGCAGCGTAGATCCCTCCCTCAATCAGCCCCAGCATTTT. Its protein is CASSVDPSLNQPQHF.